This passage covers 7 T cell receptor beta chains from one sample sequenced in a study of vaccination and CD4 T cells after COVID-19. These receptors' antigens are unknown. The treatment is: roughly nine-day PBMC culture with coronavirus spike peptide pools or control peptides (ViraFEST assay). Sequencing of cultured CD4+ T cell DNA used the Oncomine TCR Beta short-read assay. TCRdb fed the PCR reads into MiXCR, producing one record per CDR3 protein. The sample holds about 14,000 distinct CDR3 sequences, around 49% seen once. The sample consisted of CD4+ T cells from blood, cultured in vitro, taken before SARS-CoV-2 vaccination. All receptors derive from a human donor who had recovered from COVID-19.

This clonotype showed up just once. This sequence joins TRBV6-5 and TRBJ2-1; 10 bases are a match to TRBD2. The CDR3 runs to 16 residues. The J segment lost 10 bases and the V segment lost 0 bases, leaving 9 bases of the junction unmatched. The germline CDR1 and CDR2 sequences are MNHEY and SVGAGI. This chain's CDR3 is CASSYSGTSELREQFF. The DNA of the CDR3 is TGTGCCAGCAGTTACTCCGGGACTAGCGAGCTCCGGGAGCAGTTCTTC.

Turning to this clonotype: The junction departs from germline at one end; a sequencing error may be responsible. V gene TRBV20-1 combines with J gene TRBJ1-3; a possible D gene is TRBD1 (5 bases). CDR3 length: 13 amino acids. Germline values: CDR1 DFQATT, CDR2 SNEGSKA (reference sequence). Written as DNA, the CDR3 is TGCAGTGCGACAGAGTTCTCTGGAAACACCATATATTTC. Encoded protein: CSATEFSGNTIYF.

This clonotype was recorded once. The chain has TRBV11-3 and TRBJ2-3, with D possibly being TRBD1 (6 bases). CDR1 and CDR2 from the germline V gene are SGHNT and YENEEA. The CDR3 covers 14 residues. Trimming left V 3 bases short and J 0 bases short, with 7 bases between. CDR3 region: CASSLGASTDTQYF. CDR3 nucleotide sequence: TGTGCCAGCAGCTTGGGGGCTAGCACAGATACGCAGTATTTT.

The chain couples TRBV4-3 to TRBJ2-7; TRBD1 matches at 8 bases. Germline assignment: CDR1 LGHNA and CDR2 YSLEER. The junction had 7 bases not matched to a gene; V was cut back by 3 bases and J by 3 bases. CDR3 length equals 15 residues. CDR3 amino acids: CASSQTDRGVYEQYF. The CDR3, as DNA: TGCGCCAGCAGCCAGACAGACAGGGGAGTCTACGAGCAGTACTTC.

This clonotype was seen a few times. The V call is TRBV11-2, the J call TRBJ1-1; tentatively, D is TRBD1 (5 bases). V was pared by 3 bases and J by 4 bases, with 12 bases between. This CDR3 spans 14 amino acids. Germline V lookup: CDR1 SGHAT, CDR2 FQNNGV. The CDR3 nucleotides read TGTGCCAGCAGCTTTCGCCAGGGAAGCACTGAAGCTTTCTTT. It translates to CASSFRQGSTEAFF.

V usage is TRBV19 and J usage is TRBJ2-7, with 7 bases lining up with TRBD1. The CDR3 has 13 amino acids. Trimming at V came to 6 bases and at J to 5 bases, leaving 7 bases not matched to a gene. The germline V gene encodes CDR1 LNHDA and CDR2 SQIVND (reference sequence). CDR3 sequence: CASSKDRDNEQYF. CDR3 in DNA: TGTGCCAGTAGCAAAGACAGGGACAACGAGCAGTACTTC.

V usage is TRBV7-9 and J usage is TRBJ2-1; 7 nucleotides align to TRBD2. This CDR3 spans 14 amino acids. Germline loops: CDR1 SEHNR, CDR2 FQNEAQ (reference sequence). V shed 5 bases and J 3 bases; nucleotides not matched to a gene: 4. The CDR3 nucleotides are TGTGCCAGCAGCCGACTAGCCCTCTACAATGAGCAGTTCTTC. Translated, it gives CASSRLALYNEQFF. Complete variable domain (other parts from reference TRBV7-9 and TRBJ2-1): DTGVSQNPRHKITKRGQNVTFRCDPISEHNRLYWYRQTLGQGPEFLTYFQNEAQLEKSRLLSDRFSAERPKGSFSTLEIQRTEQGDSAMYLCASSRLALYNEQFFGPGTRLTVL.